The present TCR beta chain was sequenced within a study of CD8+ T cells in alopecia areata. Broader study findings: TCR sharing was clearer in mice than between patients, perhaps partly owing to patient HLA diversity. Scalp sample sequencing also detects resident alphabeta T cells of normal skin. Lesional scalp displayed greater clonality than normal scalp, most notably in alopecia totalis/universalis.

V lost 5 bases to trimming and J lost 3 bases, with 17 bases between them. Germline CDR1 and CDR2: SGHAT and FQNNGV. This CDR3 region has 16 residues. About this clone: What it recognizes is unknown.

Once RNA had been extracted, it was reverse transcribed into cDNA to act as the sequencing template. Some clones are missing from TCRdb's copy, which holds only in-frame ones; the method was immunoSEQ multiplex PCR. The sample carries a few hundred thousand clones, about 50% recorded once. Described treatment: oral pan-JAK inhibitor, 5-10 mg twice daily. Specimen: CD4+ T cells sorted from blood, collected at week 4, from a patient treated with tofacitinib. The V gene is TRBV11-2, the J gene TRBJ2-1; no clear D gene. The sequence was obtained from a human donor with alopecia areata. CDR3 nucleotide sequence: TGTGCCAGCAGCCTACAGCCTCAGATGAACTACAATGAGCAGTTCTTC. Protein sequence: CASSLQPQMNYNEQFF.